This T cell receptor (beta chain) comes out of a study of control samples from healthy donors and cancer patients. Germline V gene lookup returns CDR1 SGHTA and CDR2 FQGNSA. The CDR3 length is 13 residues. Trimming stripped 3 bases from V and 3 bases from J, with 8 bases between. The protocol was immunoSEQ multiplex PCR, while the TCRdb copy is restricted to in-frame clones and leaves out a portion. The sample holds some 110,000 clones, approximately 92% seen once. The chain joins TRBV7-2 to TRBJ2-5, with D unresolved. The sample comprised PBMCs. The source of this sequence is a woman in her forties or fifties with colorectal cancer. This CDR3 reads CASSFRGEETQYF. The CDR3 DNA is TGTGCCAGCAGCTTTCGCGGAGAAGAGACCCAGTACTTC.